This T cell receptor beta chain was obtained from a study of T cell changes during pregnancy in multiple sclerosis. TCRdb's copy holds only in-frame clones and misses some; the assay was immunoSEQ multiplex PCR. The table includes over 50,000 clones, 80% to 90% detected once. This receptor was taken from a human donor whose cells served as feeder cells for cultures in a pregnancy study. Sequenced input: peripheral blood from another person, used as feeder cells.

The CDR3 is CASSSASEVYEQFF. CDR3 nucleotide sequence: TGCGCCAGCAGCTCGGCTAGCGAGGTGTATGAGCAGTTCTTC. V usage is TRBV5-1 and J usage is TRBJ2-1, with D possibly matching TRBD2 (6 bases). In germline, CDR1 is SGHRS, CDR2 YFSETQ. This CDR3 contains 14 residues. Trimming pared 3 bases from V and 8 bases from J, leaving 15 bases between. Based on the CDR3 plus reference TRBV5-1 and TRBJ2-1, the full variable domain is KAGVTQTPRYLIKTRGQQVTLSCSPISGHRSVSWYQQTPGQGLQFLFEYFSETQRNKGNFPGRFSGRQFSNSRSEMNVSTLELGDSALYLCASSSASEVYEQFFGPGTRLTVL.